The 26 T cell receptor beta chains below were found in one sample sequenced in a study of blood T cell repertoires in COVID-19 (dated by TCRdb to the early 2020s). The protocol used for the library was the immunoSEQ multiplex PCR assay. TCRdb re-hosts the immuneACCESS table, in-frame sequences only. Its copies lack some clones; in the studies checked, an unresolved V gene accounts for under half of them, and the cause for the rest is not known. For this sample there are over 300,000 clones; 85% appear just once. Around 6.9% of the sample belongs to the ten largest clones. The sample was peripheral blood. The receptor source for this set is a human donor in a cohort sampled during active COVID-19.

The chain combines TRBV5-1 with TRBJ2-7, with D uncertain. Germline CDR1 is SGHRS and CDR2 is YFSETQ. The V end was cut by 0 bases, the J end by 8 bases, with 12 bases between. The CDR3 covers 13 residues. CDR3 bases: TGCGCCAGCAGCTTGGCCGGAGTTAGCCAGCAGTACTTC. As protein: CASSLAGVSQQYF.

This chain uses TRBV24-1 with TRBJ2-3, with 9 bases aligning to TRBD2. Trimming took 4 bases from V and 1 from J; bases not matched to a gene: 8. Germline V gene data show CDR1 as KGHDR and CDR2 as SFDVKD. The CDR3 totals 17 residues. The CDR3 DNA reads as TGTGCCACCAGTGACCCTACTTTAGCGGGGGGCACAGATACGCAGTATTTT. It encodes CATSDPTLAGGTDTQYF.

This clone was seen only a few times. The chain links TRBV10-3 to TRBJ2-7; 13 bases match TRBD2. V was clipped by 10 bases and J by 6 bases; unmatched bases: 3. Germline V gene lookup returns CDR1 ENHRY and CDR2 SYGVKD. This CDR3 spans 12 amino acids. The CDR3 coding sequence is TGTGCCACGACTAGCGGGGGGACCGAGCAGTACTTC. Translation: CATTSGGTEQYF.

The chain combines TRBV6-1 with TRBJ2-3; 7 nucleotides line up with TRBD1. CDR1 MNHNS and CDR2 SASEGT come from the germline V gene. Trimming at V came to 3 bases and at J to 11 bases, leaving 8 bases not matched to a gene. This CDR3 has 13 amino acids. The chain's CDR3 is CASSDGGQARQYF. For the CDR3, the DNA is TGTGCCAGCAGTGACGGAGGACAGGCAAGGCAGTATTTT.

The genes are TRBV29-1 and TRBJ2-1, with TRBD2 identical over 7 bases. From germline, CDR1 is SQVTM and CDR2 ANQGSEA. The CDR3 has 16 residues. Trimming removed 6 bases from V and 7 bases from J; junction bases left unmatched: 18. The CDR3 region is CSVVPAERGSSNEQFF. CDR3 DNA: TGCAGCGTAGTCCCGGCCGAGCGGGGATCCTCGAATGAGCAGTTCTTC.

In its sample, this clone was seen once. The DNA of the CDR3 is TGTGCCAGCAGCCGGGGACTAGCGGGCTCCTACGAGCAGTACTTC. This encodes CASSRGLAGSYEQYF. The chain joins TRBV27 to TRBJ2-7; 12 bases agree with TRBD2. V lost 6 bases, J lost 0 bases, and 3 bases stayed unmatched. Germline V gene sequence: CDR1 MNHEY, CDR2 SMNVEV (reference sequence). The CDR3 covers 15 residues.

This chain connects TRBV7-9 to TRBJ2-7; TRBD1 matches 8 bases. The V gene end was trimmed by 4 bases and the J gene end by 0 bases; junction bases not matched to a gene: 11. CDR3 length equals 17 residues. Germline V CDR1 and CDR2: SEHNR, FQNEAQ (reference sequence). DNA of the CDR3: TGTGCCAGCAGCTCAGGTTCGGACAGGGCCGTCTCCTACGAGCAGTACTTC. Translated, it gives CASSSGSDRAVSYEQYF.

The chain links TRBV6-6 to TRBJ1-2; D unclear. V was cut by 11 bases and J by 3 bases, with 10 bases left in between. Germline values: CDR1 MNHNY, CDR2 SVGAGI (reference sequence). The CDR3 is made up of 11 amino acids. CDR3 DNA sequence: TGTGCCGGAGGGTTTGACTATGGCTACACCTTC. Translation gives CAGGFDYGYTF.

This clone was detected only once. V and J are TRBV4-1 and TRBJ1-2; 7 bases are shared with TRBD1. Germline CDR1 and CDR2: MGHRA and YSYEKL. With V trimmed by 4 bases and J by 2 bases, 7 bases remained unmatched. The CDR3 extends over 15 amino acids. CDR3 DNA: TGCGCCAGCAGCCCCTACGGGACAGAGAACTATGGCTACACCTTC. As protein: CASSPYGTENYGYTF.

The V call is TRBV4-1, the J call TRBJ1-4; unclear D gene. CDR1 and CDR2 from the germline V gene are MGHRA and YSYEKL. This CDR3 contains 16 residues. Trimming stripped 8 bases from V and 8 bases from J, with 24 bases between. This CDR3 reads CASATEMWQRFEKLFF. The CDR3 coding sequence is TGCGCCAGCGCCACTGAAATGTGGCAGCGATTCGAAAAACTGTTTTTT.

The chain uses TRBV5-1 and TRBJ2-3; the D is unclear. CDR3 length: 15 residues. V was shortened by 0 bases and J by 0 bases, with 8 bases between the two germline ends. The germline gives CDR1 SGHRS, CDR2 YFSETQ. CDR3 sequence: CASSLEASSTDTQYF. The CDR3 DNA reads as TGCGCCAGCAGCTTGGAAGCTAGTAGCACAGATACGCAGTATTTT.

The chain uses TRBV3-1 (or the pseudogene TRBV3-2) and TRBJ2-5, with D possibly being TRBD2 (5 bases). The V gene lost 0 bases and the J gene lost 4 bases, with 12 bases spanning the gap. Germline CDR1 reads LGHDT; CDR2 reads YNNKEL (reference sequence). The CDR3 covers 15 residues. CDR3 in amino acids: CASSQDRDYGETQYF. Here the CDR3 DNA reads TGTGCCAGCAGCCAAGATAGAGACTATGGAGAGACCCAGTACTTC.

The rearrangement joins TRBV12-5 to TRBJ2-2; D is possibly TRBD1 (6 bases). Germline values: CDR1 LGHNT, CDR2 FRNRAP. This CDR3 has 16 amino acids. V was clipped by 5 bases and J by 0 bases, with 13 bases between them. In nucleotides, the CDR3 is TGTGCTAGTGGTGGACTCAGGGGAGCGAACACCGGGGAGCTGTTTTTT. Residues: CASGGLRGANTGELFF.

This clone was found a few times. The CDR3 bases are TGCGCCAGCAGGACAGGGATTACCGGGGAGCTGTTTTTT. It codes for CASRTGITGELFF. V is TRBV10-1 and J is TRBJ2-2, with 7 nucleotides matching TRBD1. Per germline, CDR1 WNHNN and CDR2 SYGVQD (reference sequence). CDR3 length: 13 amino acids. The V segment lost 6 bases and the J segment 5 bases; nucleotides outside the gene matches: 3.

For the CDR3, the DNA is TGTGCCAGCAGGGACTCGAGCTCCTATAATTCACCCCTCCACTTT. This translates into CASRDSSSYNSPLHF. The rearrangement uses TRBV6-5 and TRBJ1-6, with unresolved D. This CDR3 spans 15 amino acids. Germline lookup yields CDR1 MNHEY and CDR2 SVGAGI. Between the trimmed V and J ends, which lost 6 bases and 0 bases, there was a span of 9 bases.

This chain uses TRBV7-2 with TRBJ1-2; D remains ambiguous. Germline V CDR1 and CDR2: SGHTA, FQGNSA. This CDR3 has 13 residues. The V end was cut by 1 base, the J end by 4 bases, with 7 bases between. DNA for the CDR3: TGTGCCAGCAGCTTAGAAGCCATCTATGGCTACACCTTC. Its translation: CASSLEAIYGYTF.

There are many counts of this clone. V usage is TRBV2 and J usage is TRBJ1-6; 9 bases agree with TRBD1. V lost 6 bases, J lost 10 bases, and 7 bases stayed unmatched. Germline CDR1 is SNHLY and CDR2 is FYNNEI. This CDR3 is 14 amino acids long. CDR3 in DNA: TGTGCCAGCAGATCCGGGACAGGGAGGTCACCCCTCCACTTT. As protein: CASRSGTGRSPLHF. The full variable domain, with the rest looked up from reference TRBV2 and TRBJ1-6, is EPEVTQTPSHQVTQMGQEVILRCVPISNHLYFYWYRQILGQKVEFLVSFYNNEISEKSEIFDDQFSVERPDGSNFTLKIRSTKLEDSAMYFCASRSGTGRSPLHFGNGTRLTVT.

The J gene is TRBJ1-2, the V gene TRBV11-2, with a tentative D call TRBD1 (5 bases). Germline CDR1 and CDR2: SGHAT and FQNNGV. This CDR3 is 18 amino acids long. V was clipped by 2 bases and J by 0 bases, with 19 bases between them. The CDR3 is CASSLYGGTGFTNYGYTF. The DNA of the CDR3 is TGTGCCAGCAGCTTATACGGGGGGACGGGGTTCACTAACTATGGCTACACCTTC. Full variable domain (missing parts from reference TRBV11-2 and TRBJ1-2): EAGVAQSPRYKIIEKRQSVAFWCNPISGHATLYWYQQILGQGPKLLIQFQNNGVVDDSQLPKDRFSAERLKGVDSTLKIQPAKLEDSAVYLCASSLYGGTGFTNYGYTFGSGTRLTVV.

CDR3: CASSYRTTGANVLTF. The CDR3 DNA reads as TGTGCCAGCAGCTACCGGACTACCGGGGCCAACGTCCTGACTTTC. V is TRBV3-1 (or the pseudogene TRBV3-2) and J is TRBJ2-6; possibly TRBD2 for D (6 bases). Trimming stripped 5 bases from V and 4 bases from J, with 12 bases between. CDR3 length equals 15 residues. Germline V gene sequence: CDR1 LGHDT, CDR2 YNNKEL (reference sequence).

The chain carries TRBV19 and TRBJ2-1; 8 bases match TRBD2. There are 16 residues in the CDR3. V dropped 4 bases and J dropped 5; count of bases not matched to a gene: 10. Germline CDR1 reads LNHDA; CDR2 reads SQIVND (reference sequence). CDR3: CASSKRAGELDNEQFF. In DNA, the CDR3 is TGTGCCAGTAGTAAACGAGCGGGGGAGCTGGACAATGAGCAGTTCTTC. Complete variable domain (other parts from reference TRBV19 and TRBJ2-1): DGGITQSPKYLFRKEGQNVTLSCEQNLNHDAMYWYRQDPGQGLRLIYYSQIVNDFQKGDIAEGYSVSREKKESFPLTVTSAQKNPTAFYLCASSKRAGELDNEQFFGPGTRLTVL.

The CDR3 loop reads CASSSGQTLYYGYTF. The DNA for the CDR3 is TGTGCCAGCAGCTCTGGACAGACTCTTTACTATGGCTACACCTTC. The gene calls are TRBV5-5 and TRBJ1-2, with D possibly being TRBD1 (6 bases). Trimming shortened V by 3 bases and J by 3 bases, and 15 bases separated the two germline ends. The CDR3 length is 15 residues. Germline V lookup: CDR1 SGHKS, CDR2 YYEKEE (reference sequence).

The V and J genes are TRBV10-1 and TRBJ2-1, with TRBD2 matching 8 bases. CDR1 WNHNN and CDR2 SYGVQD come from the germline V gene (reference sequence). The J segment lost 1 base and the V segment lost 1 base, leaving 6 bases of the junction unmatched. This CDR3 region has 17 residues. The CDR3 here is CASSEWGGTRSYNEQFF. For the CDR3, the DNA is TGCGCCAGCAGTGAGTGGGGGGGGACTAGGTCCTACAATGAGCAGTTCTTC.

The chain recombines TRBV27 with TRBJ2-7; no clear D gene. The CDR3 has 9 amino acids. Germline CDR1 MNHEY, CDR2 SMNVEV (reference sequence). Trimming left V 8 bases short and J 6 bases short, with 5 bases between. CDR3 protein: CASGREQYF. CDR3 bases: TGTGCCAGCGGCCGCGAGCAGTACTTC.

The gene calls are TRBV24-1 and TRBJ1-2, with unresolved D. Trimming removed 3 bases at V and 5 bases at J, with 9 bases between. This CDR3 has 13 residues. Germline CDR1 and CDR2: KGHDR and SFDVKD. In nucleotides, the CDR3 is TGTGCCACCAGTGATCCAGGCAGATATGGCTACACCTTC. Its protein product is CATSDPGRYGYTF.

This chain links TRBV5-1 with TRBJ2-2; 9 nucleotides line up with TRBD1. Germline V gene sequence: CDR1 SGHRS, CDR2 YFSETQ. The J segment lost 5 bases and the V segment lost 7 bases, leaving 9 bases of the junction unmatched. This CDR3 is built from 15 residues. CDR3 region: CASSTKGTGTGELFF. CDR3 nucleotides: TGCGCCAGCTCCACAAAAGGGACAGGGACCGGGGAGCTGTTTTTT.

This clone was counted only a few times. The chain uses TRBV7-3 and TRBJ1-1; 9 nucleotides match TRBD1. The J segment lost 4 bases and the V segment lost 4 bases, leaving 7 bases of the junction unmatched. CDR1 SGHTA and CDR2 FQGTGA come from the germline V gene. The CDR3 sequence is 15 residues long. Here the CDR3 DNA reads TGTGCCAGCAGCTCCACAGGGGGCGCCGGCACTGAAGCTTTCTTT. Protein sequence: CASSSTGGAGTEAFF.